This passage covers 2 T cell receptor beta chains from one sample sequenced in a study of OX40 agonist ivuxolimab in advanced cancers. Libraries were prepared by immunoSEQ multiplex PCR; TCRdb keeps only in-frame clonotypes and omits some of them. Of tens of thousands of clones listed, over 60% are singletons. The sequencing here drew on CD4+ or CD8+ T cells sorted from blood, taken in a trial of the OX40 agonist ivuxolimab. The receptor set was obtained from an adult with an advanced solid tumor such as melanoma, head and neck, liver or kidney cancer.

This clone was recorded a few times. The chain links TRBV7-8 to TRBJ1-2; the match to TRBD1 covers 8 bases. The ends lost 5 bases at V and 8 bases at J; junction bases unmatched: 13. CDR3 size: 15 residues. Germline V gene lookup returns CDR1 SGHVS and CDR2 FQNEAQ. The CDR3 loop reads CASSGRQGTAAGYTF. CDR3 DNA: TGTGCCAGCAGCGGACGACAGGGGACGGCGGCCGGCTACACCTTC.

The V and J genes are TRBV15 and TRBJ1-4; 9 bases agree with TRBD1. CDR3 length: 18 amino acids. In germline, CDR1 is LNHNV, CDR2 YYDKDF (reference sequence). With 4 bases clipped from V and 2 bases from J, the junction kept 11 bases outside the gene matches. The DNA for the CDR3 is TGTGCCACCAGCAAAAACCGGGACAGGGATAGGACTAATGAAAAACTGTTTTTT. It is translated as CATSKNRDRDRTNEKLFF.